This T cell receptor (beta chain) is from a study of cytomegalovirus exposure and HLA in healthy donors. It was with 60 Vbeta and 13 Jbeta primers that the PCR ran. Repertoires were generated with immunoSEQ multiplex PCR, while TCRdb's copy carries only in-frame clones and drops some. The data show fewer than 200,000 clones, roughly 80% seen once. V shed 1 base, J shed 2 bases, and the junction held 4 bases outside the gene matches. CDR3 size: 16 residues. CDR1 and CDR2 (germline): LNHDA, SQIVND (reference sequence). The clonotype was recovered from a woman under 30 in good health and CMV-seronegative. Source material: PBMCs. The chain uses TRBV19 and TRBJ2-2; 7 nucleotides agree with TRBD1. As DNA, the CDR3 is TGTGCCAGTAGTATAGGCGACAGGGCAAACACCGGGGAGCTGTTTTTT. Its translation is CASSIGDRANTGELFF. The full variable domain, rest sourced from reference TRBV19 and TRBJ2-2, is DGGITQSPKYLFRKEGQNVTLSCEQNLNHDAMYWYRQDPGQGLRLIYYSQIVNDFQKGDIAEGYSVSREKKESFPLTVTSAQKNPTAFYLCASSIGDRANTGELFFGEGSRLTVL.